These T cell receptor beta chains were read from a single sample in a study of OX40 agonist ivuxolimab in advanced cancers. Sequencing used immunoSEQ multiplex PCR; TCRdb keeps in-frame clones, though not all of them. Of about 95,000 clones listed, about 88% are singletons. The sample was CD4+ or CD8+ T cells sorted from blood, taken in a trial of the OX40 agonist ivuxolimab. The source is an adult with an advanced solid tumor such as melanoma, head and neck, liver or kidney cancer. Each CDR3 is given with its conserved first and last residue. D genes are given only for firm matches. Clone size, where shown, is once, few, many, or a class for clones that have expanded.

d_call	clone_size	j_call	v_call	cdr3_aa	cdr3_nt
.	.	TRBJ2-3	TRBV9	CASSVGGPSTDTQYF	TGTGCCAGCAGCGTAGGGGGGCCTAGCACAGATACGCAGTATTTT
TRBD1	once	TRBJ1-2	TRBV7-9	CASSLGTGGIRGYGYTF	TGTGCCAGCAGCCTGGGGACAGGGGGCATTAGGGGATATGGCTACACCTTC
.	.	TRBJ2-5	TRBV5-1	CASSNTAGHTKETQYF	TGCGCCAGCAGCAACACCGCGGGACATACGAAAGAGACCCAGTACTTC
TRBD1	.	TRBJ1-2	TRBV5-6	CASSNRDRVDYGYTF	TGTGCCAGCAGCAACCGGGACAGGGTAGACTATGGCTACACCTTC
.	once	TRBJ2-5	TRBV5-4	CASSYNRPYQETQYF	TGTGCCAGCAGCTATAACAGGCCCTACCAAGAGACCCAGTACTTC
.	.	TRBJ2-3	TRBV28	CASMVRSEDFTDTQYF	TGTGCCAGCATGGTTCGATCGGAAGACTTCACAGATACGCAGTATTTT
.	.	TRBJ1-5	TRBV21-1	CASSKRTYWSRINQPQHF	TGTGCCAGCAGCAAAAGGACTTACTGGAGCCGAATCAATCAGCCCCAGCATTTT
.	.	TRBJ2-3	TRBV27	CASSRETVSDTQYF	TGTGCCAGCAGCCGGGAGACTGTCTCAGATACGCAGTATTTT
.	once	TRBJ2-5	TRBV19	CASSSGGETQYF	TGTGCCAGTAGTAGCGGCGGAGAGACCCAGTACTTC
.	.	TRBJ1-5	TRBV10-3	CAISGFAVEQPQHF	TGTGCCATCAGTGGGTTTGCTGTGGAGCAGCCCCAGCATTTT
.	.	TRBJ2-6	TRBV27	CASSLSGLISGANVLTF	TGTGCCAGCAGTTTATCGGGGCTCATCTCTGGGGCCAACGTCCTGACTTTC
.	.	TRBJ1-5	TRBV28	CASSRGGNQPQHF	TGTGCCAGCTCTAGAGGGGGTAATCAGCCCCAGCATTTT
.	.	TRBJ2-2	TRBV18	CASSPDGPNTGELFF	TGTGCCAGCTCACCAGACGGGCCGAACACCGGGGAGCTGTTTTTT
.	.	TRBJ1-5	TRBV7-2	CASSLGGYYSNQPQHF	TGTGCCAGCAGCTTAGGCGGCTACTATAGCAATCAGCCCCAGCATTTT
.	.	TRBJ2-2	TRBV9	CASSVGADNTGELFF	TGTGCCAGCAGCGTAGGGGCGGATAACACCGGGGAGCTGTTTTTT
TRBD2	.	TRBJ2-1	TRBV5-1	CASSLARTSGRIYNEQFF	TGCGCCAGCAGCTTGGCCCGGACTAGCGGGAGAATCTACAATGAGCAGTTCTTC
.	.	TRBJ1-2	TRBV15	CATSRDSASKGDGYTF	TGTGCCACCAGCAGAGATTCTGCGTCGAAAGGGGATGGCTACACCTTC
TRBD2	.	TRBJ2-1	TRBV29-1	CSFEGGTSVRFF	TGCAGCTTCGAAGGGGGGACTAGCGTCAGGTTCTTC
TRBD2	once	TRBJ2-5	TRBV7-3	CASSPRGGTSGQETQYF	TGTGCCAGCAGCCCCCGAGGGGGTACTAGCGGTCAAGAGACCCAGTACTTC
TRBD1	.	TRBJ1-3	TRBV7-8	CASSLRGQLNSGNTIYF	TGTGCCAGCAGCTTACGGGGACAGCTAAACTCTGGAAACACCATATATTTT
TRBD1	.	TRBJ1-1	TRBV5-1	CASSLAQAGGGTEAFF	TGCGCCAGCAGCTTGGCCCAAGCAGGGGGCGGCACTGAAGCTTTCTTT
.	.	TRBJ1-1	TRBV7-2	CASSLGPGNTEAFF	TGTGCCAGCAGCTTAGGGCCAGGGAACACTGAAGCTTTCTTT
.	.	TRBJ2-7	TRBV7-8	CASILGGVGYEQYF	.
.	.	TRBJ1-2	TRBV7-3	CASSLNSGDGYTF	TGTGCCAGCAGCTTAAATTCAGGGGATGGCTACACCTTC
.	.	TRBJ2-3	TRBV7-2	CASSLDNGEDTQYF	TGTGCCAGCAGCTTAGATAACGGGGAAGATACGCAGTATTTT
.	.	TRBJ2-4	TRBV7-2	CASSLAANRDIQYF	TGTGCCAGCAGCTTAGCTGCAAACCGGGACATTCAGTACTTC
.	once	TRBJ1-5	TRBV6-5	CASSLDSTQPQHF	TGTGCCAGCAGTTTGGACAGCACACAGCCCCAGCATTTT
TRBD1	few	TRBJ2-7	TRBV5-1	CASNLLRTGLRDGNEQYF	TGCGCCAGCAACCTATTGCGGACAGGCCTCCGGGACGGGAACGAGCAGTACTTC
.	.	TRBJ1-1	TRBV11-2	CASSLGAGVRRNTEAFF	TGTGCCAGCAGCTTAGGAGCGGGGGTACGAAGGAACACTGAAGCTTTCTTT
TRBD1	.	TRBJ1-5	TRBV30	CACTTGANQPQHF	TGTGCCTGTACGACAGGGGCCAATCAGCCCCAGCATTTT
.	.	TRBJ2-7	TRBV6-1	CASSELGGGEGEQYF	TGTGCCAGCAGTGAATTAGGGGGAGGCGAGGGCGAGCAGTACTTC
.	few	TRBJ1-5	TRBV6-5	CASSYSGRSNQPQHF	TGTGCCAGCAGTTACTCAGGTCGAAGCAATCAGCCCCAGCATTTT
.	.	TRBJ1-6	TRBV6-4	CASSDGVSPLHF	TGTGCCAGCAGTGACGGGGTTTCACCCCTCCACTTT
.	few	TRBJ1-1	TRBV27	CASSTGGVEMNTEAFF	TGTGCCAGCAGTACCGGGGGTGTCGAGATGAACACTGAAGCTTTCTTT
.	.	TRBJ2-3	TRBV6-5	CASSYSWEQITDTQYF	TGTGCCAGCAGTTACTCTTGGGAGCAAATCACAGATACGCAGTATTTT
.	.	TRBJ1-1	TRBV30	CAWSPLNTEAFF	TGTGCCTGGAGTCCGTTGAACACTGAAGCTTTCTTT
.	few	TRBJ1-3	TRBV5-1	CASSLAGPPLNTIYF	TGCGCCAGCAGCTTGGCCGGCCCTCCCTTAAACACCATATATTTT
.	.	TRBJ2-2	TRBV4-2	CASRQSTGEAGELFF	TGTGCCAGCAGACAATCTACAGGAGAAGCCGGGGAGCTGTTTTTT
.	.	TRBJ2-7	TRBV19	CASSTIDSGFAYEQYF	TGTGCCAGTAGTACCATCGACTCGGGGTTCGCCTACGAGCAGTACTTC
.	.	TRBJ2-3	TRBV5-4	CASSSTGTDTQYF	TGTGCCAGCAGCTCGACAGGCACAGATACGCAGTATTTT
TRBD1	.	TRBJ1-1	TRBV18	CASSPTGQAMNTEAFF	TGTGCCAGCTCACCGACGGGACAGGCGATGAACACTGAAGCTTTCTTT
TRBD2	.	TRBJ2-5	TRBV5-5	CASSLGLAGRWRETQYF	TGTGCCAGCAGCTTGGGACTAGCGGGAAGGTGGAGAGAGACCCAGTACTTC
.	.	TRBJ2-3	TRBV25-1	CASSESYGQGSTDTQYF	TGTGCCAGCAGTGAATCGTATGGGCAGGGGAGCACAGATACGCAGTATTTT
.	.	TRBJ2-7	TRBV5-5	CASSLDRVDYEQYF	TGTGCCAGCAGCTTGGATAGGGTGGACTACGAGCAGTACTTC
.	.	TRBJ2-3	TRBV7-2	CASSSRDTPDTQYF	TGTGCCAGCAGCTCCCGGGACACTCCAGATACGCAGTATTTT
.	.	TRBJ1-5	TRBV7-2	CASSPRGSNQPQHF	TGTGCCAGCAGCCCCAGGGGTAGCAATCAGCCCCAGCATTTT
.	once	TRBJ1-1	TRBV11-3	CASSYGIGTEAFF	TGTGCCAGCAGCTACGGGATAGGCACTGAAGCTTTCTTT
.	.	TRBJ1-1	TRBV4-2	CASSQDPRDWAEAFF	TGTGCCAGCAGCCAAGATCCCCGGGATTGGGCTGAAGCTTTCTTT
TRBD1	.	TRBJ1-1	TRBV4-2	CASSRGQGARAEAFF	TGTGCCAGCAGCCGGGGACAGGGGGCGCGAGCTGAAGCTTTCTTT
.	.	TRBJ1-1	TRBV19	CASSIGGSGTEAFF	TGTGCCAGTAGTATAGGGGGCTCTGGGACTGAAGCTTTCTTT
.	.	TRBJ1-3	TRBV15	CATSRTVLSGNTIYF	TGTGCCACCAGCAGGACAGTTCTCTCTGGAAACACCATATATTTT